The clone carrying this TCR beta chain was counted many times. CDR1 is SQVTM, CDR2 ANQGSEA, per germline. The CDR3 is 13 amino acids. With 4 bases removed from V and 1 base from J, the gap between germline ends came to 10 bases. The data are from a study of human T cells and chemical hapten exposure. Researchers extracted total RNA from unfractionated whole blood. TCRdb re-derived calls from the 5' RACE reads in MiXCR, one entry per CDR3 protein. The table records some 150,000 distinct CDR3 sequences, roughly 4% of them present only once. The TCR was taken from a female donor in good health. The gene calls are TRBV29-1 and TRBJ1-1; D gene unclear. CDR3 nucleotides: TGCAGCGTTGTTGACCGGCGGAACACTGAAGCTTTCTTT. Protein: CSVVDRRNTEAFF. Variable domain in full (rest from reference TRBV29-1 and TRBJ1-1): SAVISQKPSRDICQRGTSLTIQCQVDSQVTMMFWYRQQPGQSLTLIATANQGSEATYESGFVIDKFPISRPNLTFSTLTVSNMSPEDSSIYLCSVVDRRNTEAFFGQGTRLTVV.